This TCR beta chain was observed in a study of monozygotic twins with inflammatory bowel disease. Study results and limitations: The analysis failed to separate different T cell subtypes. The study found lower TCRbeta diversity (inverse Simpson) in IBD patients than in healthy co-twins. Sharing of clonotypes with others was lower in IBD patients than in healthy twins, and this was especially so with disease activity.

A word on this clonotype: Its target is not known.

Reanalyzing the 5' RACE reads, TCRdb keeps one entry per CDR3 protein, without DNA. This sample's table reports approximately 380,000 distinct CDR3 sequences. Germline V gives CDR1 SEHNR, CDR2 FQNEAQ (reference sequence). CDR3 length equals 16 residues. Blood samples measuring roughly 2.5 ml were taken per donor. The TCR comes from a human donor with ulcerative colitis or Crohn's disease, or a healthy co-twin of an affected twin (not recorded which). Sequencing was carried out using blood. The chain couples TRBV7-9 to TRBJ2-2; the TRBD1 assignment by TCRdb is unverifiable without DNA. CDR3 loop: CASSLERNIGGGELFF.